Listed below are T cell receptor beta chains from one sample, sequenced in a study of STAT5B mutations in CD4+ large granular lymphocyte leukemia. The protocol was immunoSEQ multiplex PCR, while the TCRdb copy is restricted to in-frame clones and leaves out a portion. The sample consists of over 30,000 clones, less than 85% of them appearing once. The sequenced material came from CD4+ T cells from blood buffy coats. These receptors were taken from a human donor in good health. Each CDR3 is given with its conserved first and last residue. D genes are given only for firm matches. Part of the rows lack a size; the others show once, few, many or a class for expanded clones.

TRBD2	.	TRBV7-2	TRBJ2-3	TGTGCCAGCAGCTTAGCCGCCGGGACTAGCGGGGGGGCACGGGATACGCAGTATTTT	CASSLAAGTSGGARDTQYF
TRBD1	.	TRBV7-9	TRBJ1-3	TGTGCCAGCAGCTTCCTTTTGGGACAGGACTCTGGAAACACCATATATTTT	CASSFLLGQDSGNTIYF
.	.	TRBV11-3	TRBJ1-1	TGTGCCAGCAGCTTAGGCGGGGGCAGGGACACTGAAGCTTTCTTT	CASSLGGGRDTEAFF
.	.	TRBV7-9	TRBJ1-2	TGTGCCAGCAGCTTAGCTGGGGTCGACTATGGCTACACCTTC	CASSLAGVDYGYTF
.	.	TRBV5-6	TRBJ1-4	TGTGCCAGCAGCACGGGACGGCCTAATGAAAAACTGTTTTTT	CASSTGRPNEKLFF
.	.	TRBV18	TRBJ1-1	TGTGCCAGCTCACTCCGACCCTCTAGTGAAGCTTTCTTT	CASSLRPSSEAFF
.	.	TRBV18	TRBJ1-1	TGTGCCAGCTACGGACAGATGAACACTGAAGCTTTCTTT	CASYGQMNTEAFF
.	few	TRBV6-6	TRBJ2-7	TGTGCCAGCAGTTACCTCGGACCCAGCTCCTACGAGCAGTACTTC	CASSYLGPSSYEQYF
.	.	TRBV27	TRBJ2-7	TGTGCCAGCAGTCAATGGGGTAGTCACGAGCAGTACTTC	CASSQWGSHEQYF
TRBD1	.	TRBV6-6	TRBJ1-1	TGTGCCAGCAGTGGGTCGACAGGGGGTATGAACACTGAAGCTTTCTTT	CASSGSTGGMNTEAFF
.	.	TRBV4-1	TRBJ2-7	TGCGCCAGCAGCCAAGCCCCCTCCTACGAGCAGTACTTC	CASSQAPSYEQYF
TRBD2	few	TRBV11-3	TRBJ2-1	TGTGCCAGCAGCCCCGGCGGGAGCCATGAGCAGTTCTTC	CASSPGGSHEQFF
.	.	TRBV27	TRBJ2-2	TGTGCCAGCAGTCCACGGCAGGGTCGGGGCGGGGAGCTGTTTTTT	CASSPRQGRGGELFF
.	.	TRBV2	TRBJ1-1	TGTGCCACCTCGGGGGACATGAACACTGAAGCTTTCTTT	CATSGDMNTEAFF
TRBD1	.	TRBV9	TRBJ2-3	TGTGCCAGCAGCGTAGGGGACAGGACGGGAGATACGCAGTATTTT	CASSVGDRTGDTQYF
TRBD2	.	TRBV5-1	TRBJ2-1	TGCGCCAGCAGCCTGGGGGGCCTAGCGGGAGCTTACAATGAGCAGTTCTTC	CASSLGGLAGAYNEQFF
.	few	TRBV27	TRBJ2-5	TGTGCCAGCAGCTCCGCCGTGGGAGAGGCCCAGTACTTC	CASSSAVGEAQYF